These 11 T cell receptor beta chains share one sample of origin, sequenced in a study of blood T cells in healthy people across ages. A second PCR, run for about 7 to 12 cycles, used a sample-barcoded 5' primer plus a J-beta primer mix. A single record per CDR3 protein comes from TCRdb applying MiXCR to the 5' RACE reads. This table holds fewer than 1 million distinct CDR3 sequences, around two fifths found once. The sequenced sample was blood. The receptors stem from a man aged 60 to 69 in good health.

The chain joins TRBV10-3 to TRBJ2-1; the D gene is possibly TRBD1 (6 bases). CDR1 is ENHRY and CDR2 is SYGVKD in the germline V gene. The length of the CDR3 is 15 residues. V lost 3 bases to trimming and J lost 6 bases, with 15 bases between them. CDR3 protein: CAISDPGQSSNEQFF. DNA for the CDR3: TGTGCCATCAGTGACCCCGGACAGTCGTCCAATGAGCAGTTCTTC.

This clonotype showed up just a few times. Its ends do not fully match the called genes, so a read error is possible. The chain recombines TRBV5-1 with TRBJ2-1, with 7 bases identical to TRBD1. This CDR3 region has 16 residues. Germline values: CDR1 SGHRS, CDR2 YFSETQ. This chain's CDR3 is CASSLDAGGSYNEQFF. Written as DNA, the CDR3 is TGCGCCAGTAGCTTGGACGCAGGGGGCTCCTACAATGAGCAGTTCTTC.

J is TRBJ2-5 and V is TRBV4-1; TRBD2 agrees at 12 bases. CDR3 length equals 16 residues. With 3 bases clipped from V and 4 bases from J, the junction kept 6 bases outside the gene matches. Germline V lookup: CDR1 MGHRA, CDR2 YSYEKL. The CDR3 DNA sequence: TGCGCCAGCAGCCAGCGGACTAGCGGGGAGGGAGAGACCCAGTACTTC. This sequence encodes CASSQRTSGEGETQYF.

The chain combines TRBV20-1 with TRBJ2-1, with D possibly TRBD2 on 5 matching bases. The J call may not be correct, given that the DNA end is closer to TRBJ2-7. The germline CDR1 and CDR2 sequences are DFQATT and SNEGSKA (reference sequence). The CDR3 spans 13 residues. CDR3 loop: CSARADYHNEQYF. CDR3 DNA: TGCAGTGCTAGAGCAGACTATCACAATGAGCAGTACTTC.

The chain couples TRBV6-5 to TRBJ1-2; D remains ambiguous. There are 17 residues in the CDR3. Germline CDR1 and CDR2: MNHEY and SVGAGI. The ends were cut back, 0 bases at V and 2 bases at J, with 16 bases in the middle. The DNA for the CDR3 is TGTGCCAGCAGTTACTCGACGCCCCACAGCCGAAACTATGGCTACACCTTC. Its protein product is CASSYSTPHSRNYGYTF.

V is TRBV2 and J is TRBJ2-3; 8 bases are shared with TRBD2. The CDR3 consists of 15 residues. Trimming removed 7 bases from V and 3 bases from J; junction bases left unmatched: 9. Germline loops: CDR1 SNHLY, CDR2 FYNNEI. The CDR3 protein is CASTIAGTSTDTQYF. For the CDR3, the DNA is TGTGCCAGCACCATAGCCGGGACTAGTACAGATACGCAGTATTTT.

The rearrangement uses TRBV27 and TRBJ1-2, with TRBD1 matching over 8 bases. The germline gives CDR1 MNHEY, CDR2 SMNVEV (reference sequence). V shed 4 bases and J 0 bases; nucleotides not matched to a gene: 7. This CDR3 is 16 amino acids long. This chain's CDR3 is CASSSFGTGSNYGYTF. CDR3 nucleotide sequence: TGTGCCAGCAGTTCATTCGGGACAGGATCTAACTATGGCTACACCTTC.

The CDR3 sequence: CASSEGTSSNEQFF. CDR3 DNA sequence: TGTGCCAGCAGTGAAGGGACTAGCAGCAATGAGCAGTTCTTC. The chain uses TRBV2 and TRBJ2-1; TRBD2 matches 8 bases. With V trimmed by 1 base and J by 6 bases, 2 bases remained unmatched. There are 14 residues in the CDR3. Germline assignment: CDR1 SNHLY and CDR2 FYNNEI.

Ten or more counts support this clonotype. The rearrangement uses TRBV5-1 and TRBJ2-5; a weak D match, TRBD2 (6 bases). The CDR3 has 13 amino acids. Germline V gene sequence: CDR1 SGHRS, CDR2 YFSETQ. Trimming removed 2 bases at V and 6 bases at J, with 11 bases between. This CDR3 reads CASSFRRGQTQYF. The CDR3 DNA reads TGCGCCAGCAGCTTCCGGAGGGGACAGACCCAGTACTTC.

This clonotype appeared many times. V gene TRBV7-3 combines with J gene TRBJ2-1; D possibly uses TRBD1 or TRBD2 (6 bases each). The CDR3 sequence is 16 residues long. CDR1 and CDR2 from the germline V gene are SGHTA and FQGTGA. V shed 1 base and J shed 0 bases, with 10 bases lying between them. The CDR3 is CASSLNGGSSYNEQFF. The CDR3 DNA is TGTGCCAGCAGCTTAAACGGGGGCAGCTCCTACAATGAGCAGTTCTTC.

A word on this clonotype: One end of the junction fails to match germline, which may point to a read error. The chain uses TRBV12-3 or TRBV12-4 and TRBJ2-1, with D maybe TRBD1 (6 bases). The CDR3 is 14 amino acids. DNA for the CDR3: TGTGCCAGCAGTTTTAGACAGGTGTACAATGAGCGGTTCTTC. Its protein is CASSFRQVYNERFF.